This T cell receptor (beta chain) was found in a study of blood T cell repertoires in COVID-19. Study information: T cells, B-cell-depleted T cells, or PBMCs supplied cDNA or gDNA.

The participants were between 18 and 89 years old and came from 20 to 30 US areas. Assignment of participants to cohorts was predicated upon participant-reported clinical history. Germline lookup yields CDR1 SGHTA and CDR2 FQGTGA. The CDR3 length is 13 residues. Trimming removed 4 bases at V and 4 bases at J, with 8 bases between. The method was immunoSEQ multiplex PCR; TCRdb's version includes in-frame clones alone and lacks a portion of them. This sample has roughly 150,000 clones, with around 80% found just once. This clone has only one observation. The sequence came from a man between 45 and 60 years old who had recovered from COVID-19. Specimen: PBMCs or T cells enriched from blood (not recorded which). The chain uses TRBV7-3 and TRBJ1-5; possibly TRBD1 for D (6 bases). The CDR3 loop is CASSSGVNQPQHF. CDR3 DNA sequence: TGTGCCAGCAGCTCAGGGGTAAATCAGCCCCAGCATTTT.